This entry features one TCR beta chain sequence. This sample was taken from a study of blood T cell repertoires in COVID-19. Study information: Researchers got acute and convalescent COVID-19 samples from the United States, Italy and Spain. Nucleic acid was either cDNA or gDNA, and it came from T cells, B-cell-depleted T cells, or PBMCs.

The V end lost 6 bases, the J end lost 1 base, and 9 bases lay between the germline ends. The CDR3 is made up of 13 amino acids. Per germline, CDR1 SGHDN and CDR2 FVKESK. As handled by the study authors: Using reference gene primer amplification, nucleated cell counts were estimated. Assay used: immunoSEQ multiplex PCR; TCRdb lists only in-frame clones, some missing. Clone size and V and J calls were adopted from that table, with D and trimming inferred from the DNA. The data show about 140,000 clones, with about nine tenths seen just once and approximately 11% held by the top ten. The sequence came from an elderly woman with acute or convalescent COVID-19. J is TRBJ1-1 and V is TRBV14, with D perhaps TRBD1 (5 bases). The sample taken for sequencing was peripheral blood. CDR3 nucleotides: TGTGCCAGCAGGGGGGGAGGGAACACTGAAGCTTTCTTT. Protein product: CASRGGGNTEAFF.